The TCR beta chain under discussion was sequenced for a study of radiation and T cells in renal cell carcinoma. Time point indicated: blood 4 weeks post-SBRT, at nephrectomy. Described treatment: 15 Gy SBRT to primary tumor, nephrectomy 4 weeks later. Germline-derived CDR1 and CDR2 are MDHEN and SYDVKM. Trimming removed 10 bases at V and 5 bases at J, with 14 bases between. This CDR3 comprises 13 residues. The repertoire was sequenced with immunoSEQ multiplex PCR; TCRdb's copy has only in-frame clones and lacks some. The data contain about 86,000 clones, around four fifths of them seen just once; the ten biggest clones take up under 10%.

Sequences were derived from blood, sampled from a patient whose treatment included radiotherapy and nephrectomy. The rearrangement joins TRBV28 to TRBJ1-4; possibly TRBD1 for D (6 bases). This receptor was obtained from a man in his fifties or sixties with renal cell carcinoma. CDR3 sequence (DNA): TGTGCCACGGCTCGGGACATGAATGAAAAACTGTTTTTT. Translating it yields CATARDMNEKLFF.